Listed below are T cell receptor beta chains from one sample, sequenced in a study of T cells in Graves' hyperthyroidism and ophthalmopathy. TCRdb reanalysed the multiplex PCR reads using MiXCR and keeps one entry per CDR3 protein. The repertoire consists of nearly 750,000 distinct CDR3 sequences, with about a third occurring once and the leading ten covering roughly 30%. The sequenced sample consisted of blood. These receptors all stem from a woman in her 40s with Graves' hyperthyroidism. Both conserved end residues are part of each CDR3. The order of the fields is clone size, D gene, J gene, V gene, CDR3 DNA, CDR3 protein. A D gene is named only where the DNA matches it firmly. Expanded clones get a size class; other rows say once, few or many, or leave the size out.

NA | NA | TRBJ1-1 | TRBV28 | TGTGCCAGCAGTTCCATTCGGACAGCTAACACTGAAGCTTTCTTT | CASSSIRTANTEAFF
many | NA | TRBJ1-1 | TRBV19 | TGTGCCAGTAGTGGGGGGGCAGGCATGAACACTGAAGCTTTCTTT | CASSGGAGMNTEAFF
NA | NA | TRBJ2-2 | TRBV15 | TGTGCCACCAGCAGAGGTTTGCCGAGGGATTCCGGGGAGCTGTTTTTT | CATSRGLPRDSGELFF
NA | NA | TRBJ2-5 | TRBV7-6 | TGTGCCAGCAGATATAGAACAGGTAGCCGGGGGTCCCAAGAGACCCAGTACTTC | CASRYRTGSRGSQETQYF
NA | TRBD1 | TRBJ2-7 | TRBV12-3/TRBV12-4 | TGTGCCAGCAGGTCAAACAGGGGGAAGCCCTACGAGCAGAACTTC | CASRSNRGKPYEQNF
NA | TRBD1 | TRBJ1-6 | TRBV11-3 | TGTGCCAGCACCTTGGGACAGGGCCGCGGGGAGAGGAATTCACCCCTCCACTTT | CASTLGQGRGERNSPLHF
few | NA | TRBJ2-2 | TRBV5-5 | TGTGCCAGCAGCTTGGCTGGGGCTCTAGCGAACACCGGGGAGCTGTTTTTT | CASSLAGALANTGELFF
many | NA | TRBJ2-7 | TRBV7-2 | TGTGCCAGCAGCTTAGCGTCAGTCTCCTACGAGCAGTACTTC | CASSLASVSYEQYF
few | NA | TRBJ1-5 | TRBV13 | TGTGCCAGCAGCCAAGGACAGCTGAATCAGCCCCAGCATTTT | CASSQGQLNQPQHF
NA | NA | TRBJ2-3 | TRBV20-1 | TGCAGTGCTACCGGGACCGCAGATACGCAGTATTTT | CSATGTADTQYF
many | NA | TRBJ2-5 | TRBV9 | TGTGCCAGCAGCGTGGACAGTAGTCAAGAGACCCAGTACTTC | CASSVDSSQETQYF
NA | NA | TRBJ2-7 | TRBV25-1 | TGTGCCAGCGCCGCTGAGACCTGGGAACAGGGTGTAAAGCAGTACTTC | CASAAETWEQGVKQYF
many | TRBD1 | TRBJ1-5 | TRBV15 | TGTGCCACCAGCATCGGACAGGGTCGCAGTCAGCCCCAGCATTTT | CATSIGQGRSQPQHF
many | NA | TRBJ1-2 | TRBV12-3/TRBV12-4 | TGTGCCAGCAGCCAGAATAACTATGGCTACACCTTC | CASSQNNYGYTF
many | NA | TRBJ1-4 | TRBV20-1 | TGCAGTGCCCCCCGGAGCGCGGGAGATGAAAAACTGTTTTTT | CSAPRSAGDEKLFF
many | NA | TRBJ1-2 | TRBV19 | TGTGCCAGTAGTTCAACAACAGGGACCTATGGCTACACCTTC | CASSSTTGTYGYTF
few | NA | TRBJ1-5 | TRBV19 | TGTGCCAGTAGTATGACGGCAGGGGATCAGCCCCAGCATTTT | CASSMTAGDQPQHF
many | NA | TRBJ2-7 | TRBV29-1 | TGCAGCGTGCACCAGGGAGGACCCCTTTACGAGCAGTACTTC | CSVHQGGPLYEQYF
many | TRBD1 | TRBJ2-7 | TRBV20-1 | TGCAGTGCTAGCCCAGGGGGCCGGGAGCAGTACTTC | CSASPGGREQYF
NA | NA | TRBJ2-7 | TRBV4-1 | TGCGCCAGCAGCCAAGCCCCGCCGCCCTACGAGCAGTACTTC | CASSQAPPPYEQYF
few | TRBD1 | TRBJ1-4 | TRBV6-5 | TGTGCCAGCAGTTACACAGGGGGTACTAATGAAAAACTGTTTTTT | CASSYTGGTNEKLFF
NA | NA | TRBJ1-1 | TRBV5-1 | TGCGCCAGCAGCTTGGTATCGGCGAACACTGAAGCTTTCTTT | CASSLVSANTEAFF
NA | NA | TRBJ2-7 | TRBV20-1 | TGCAGTGTTCCCGGGACCGTCTCCTACGAGCAGTACTTC | CSVPGTVSYEQYF
many | NA | TRBJ1-2 | TRBV29-1 | TGCAGCGTGGAGTTACAGGACGGGTACGGCTACACCTTC | CSVELQDGYGYTF
many | NA | TRBJ2-5 | TRBV29-1 | TGCAGCGTTGAAGGTGGGGGTTCAGAGACCCAGTACTTC | CSVEGGGSETQYF
NA | NA | TRBJ2-5 | TRBV13 | TGTGCCAGCAGCTACGACCCCGGGAGTAGAAGAGAGACCCAGTACTTC | CASSYDPGSRRETQYF
NA | TRBD2 | TRBJ2-5 | TRBV7-9 | TGTGCCAGCAGCTTATCGACTAGCGGGAGGGAGACCCAGTACTTC | CASSLSTSGRETQYF
NA | NA | TRBJ2-2 | TRBV4-3 | TGCGCCAGCAGTAGGGCGGAACAATCCACCGGGGAGCTGTTTTTT | CASSRAEQSTGELFF